This TCR beta chain appears in the sequencing data of a study of regulatory T cells in long-lasting Graves disease. Overall study results and limits: Preferential use of TRBV28, TRBJ1-2 and TRBJ2-5 was seen in persistent disease. Newly diagnosed Graves' patients exceeded persistent ones in TCR diversity.

Time point noted: newly diagnosed GD, antithyroid drugs for less than 3 months. RNA isolated from PBMCs was used to make the TCR library. This clonotype was seen at least ten times. The antigen remains undetermined. The TCR beta library used iRepertoire HTBI primers with Arm-PCR amplification of CDR3. TCRdb processed the multiplex PCR reads anew with MiXCR; each CDR3 protein has one entry. The sample holds about 200,000 distinct CDR3 sequences, roughly 19% seen once. V gave up 8 bases and J gave up 1 base, with 18 bases separating them. Germline V gene lookup returns CDR1 MDHEN and CDR2 SYDVKM. CDR3 length: 15 residues. This sample was also put to use in a study of T cells in Graves' hyperthyroidism and ophthalmopathy. That paper states: From stable hyperthyroidism, ophthalmopathy was separated by a 13 V-J model.

The receptor comes from a woman aged 25 to 39 with Graves disease. Specimen: peripheral blood mononuclear cells (PBMCs), collected at new diagnosis, from a patient treated with antithyroid drugs. This rearrangement joins TRBV28 to TRBJ2-7; tentative D call: TRBD2 (7 bases). The CDR3 DNA is TGTGCCAGCGCCCAGAAAGGGGGGGGGTCCTACGAGCAGTACTTC. This codes for CASAQKGGGSYEQYF.